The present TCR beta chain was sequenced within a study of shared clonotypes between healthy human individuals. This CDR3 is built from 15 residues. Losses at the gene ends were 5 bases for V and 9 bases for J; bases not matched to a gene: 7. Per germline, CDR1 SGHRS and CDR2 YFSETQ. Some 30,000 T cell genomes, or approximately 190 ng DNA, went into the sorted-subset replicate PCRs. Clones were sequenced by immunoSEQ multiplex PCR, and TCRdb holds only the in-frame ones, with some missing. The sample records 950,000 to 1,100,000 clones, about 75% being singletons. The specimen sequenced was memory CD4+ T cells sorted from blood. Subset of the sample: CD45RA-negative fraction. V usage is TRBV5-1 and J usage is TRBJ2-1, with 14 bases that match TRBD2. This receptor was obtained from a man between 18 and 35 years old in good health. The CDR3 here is CASRSGLAGEGEQFF. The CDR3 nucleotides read TGCGCCAGCAGATCGGGACTAGCGGGGGAAGGTGAGCAGTTCTTC.